Below, 6 T cell receptor beta chains from the same sample are listed, as sequenced in a study of T-cell reconstitution after alpha-beta-depleted transplantation in children. The authors prepared the TCRbeta library with unique molecular identifiers. TCRdb used MiXCR to reprocess the PCR reads, holding one entry per CDR3 protein. The sample lists 250,000 to 400,000 distinct CDR3 sequences, 20% to 30% seen once, with about 10% in the top ten. The sequencing here drew on PBMCs, mostly from graft donor cells, taken 180 days after TCRalphabeta/CD19-depleted stem cell transplant. The receptors stem from a male patient aged 10-17 years who had a stem cell transplant for acute lymphoblastic leukemia, so the T cells may come from the graft donor.

This clonotype was seen a handful of times. The genes are TRBV6-1 and TRBJ2-7; the match to TRBD2 covers 7 bases. The length of the CDR3 is 14 residues. Germline V gene sequence: CDR1 MNHNS, CDR2 SASEGT. Unmatched junction bases numbered 6, after V lost 5 bases and J lost 2 bases. CDR3 protein: CASSRTREAYEQYF. CDR3 coding DNA: TGTGCCAGCAGTCGGACTAGGGAAGCCTACGAGCAGTACTTC.

Details on this clonotype: Sequence at one end of the junction differs from germline and may be a read error. The chain combines TRBV19 with TRBJ2-3; the D gene is possibly TRBD2 (5 bases). There are 15 residues in the CDR3. Germline CDR1 reads LNHDA; CDR2 reads SQIVND (reference sequence). CDR3 coding DNA: TGTGCCAGTAGTATAGTGAGGGTTGGTGCAGATACGCCGTATTTT. Residues: CASSIVRVGADTPYF.

This chain joins TRBV3-1 and TRBJ2-7; 8 bases are shared with TRBD1. The J segment lost 0 bases and the V segment lost 8 bases, leaving 18 bases of the junction unmatched. The CDR3 consists of 18 residues. The germline gives CDR1 LGHDT, CDR2 YNNKEL (reference sequence). This CDR3 is CASCARTGPLARSYEQYF. The DNA of the CDR3 is TGTGCCAGCTGTGCCCGGACAGGGCCACTTGCCCGCTCCTACGAGCAGTACTTC.

The sample holds a few counts of this clonotype. The chain employs TRBV19 and TRBJ1-1; tentatively, D is TRBD1 (5 bases). Germline V CDR1 and CDR2: LNHDA, SQIVND (reference sequence). V shed 3 bases and J shed 4 bases, with 12 bases lying between them. CDR3 length: 14 amino acids. The CDR3 reads CASSIQGRGTEAFF. The CDR3 nucleotides are TGTGCCAGTAGTATTCAGGGAAGGGGCACTGAAGCTTTCTTT.

This clonotype was found a few times. This sequence joins TRBV7-9 and TRBJ2-5; weak D call: TRBD1 (6 bases). The V gene lost 1 base and the J gene lost 2 bases, with 8 bases spanning the gap. Germline V gene lookup returns CDR1 SEHNR and CDR2 FQNEAQ (reference sequence). The CDR3 sequence is 14 residues long. This CDR3 reads CASSLDGQQETQYF. The CDR3 DNA is TGTGCCAGCAGCTTAGACGGACAGCAAGAGACCCAGTACTTC. The full variable domain, its missing parts supplied by reference TRBV7-9 and TRBJ2-5, is DTGVSQNPRHKITKRGQNVTFRCDPISEHNRLYWYRQTLGQGPEFLTYFQNEAQLEKSRLLSDRFSAERPKGSFSTLEIQRTEQGDSAMYLCASSLDGQQETQYFGPGTRLLVL.

This clonotype was found many times. The chain combines TRBV12-3 or TRBV12-4 with TRBJ2-2; 9 positions match TRBD1. There are 15 residues in the CDR3. Germline trimming cut 6 bases from V and 6 bases from J; bases unmatched to any gene: 8. The CDR3 is CASSPGDRAAGELFF. The CDR3 region has the DNA TGTGCCAGCAGCCCAGGGGACAGGGCCGCCGGGGAGCTGTTTTTT.